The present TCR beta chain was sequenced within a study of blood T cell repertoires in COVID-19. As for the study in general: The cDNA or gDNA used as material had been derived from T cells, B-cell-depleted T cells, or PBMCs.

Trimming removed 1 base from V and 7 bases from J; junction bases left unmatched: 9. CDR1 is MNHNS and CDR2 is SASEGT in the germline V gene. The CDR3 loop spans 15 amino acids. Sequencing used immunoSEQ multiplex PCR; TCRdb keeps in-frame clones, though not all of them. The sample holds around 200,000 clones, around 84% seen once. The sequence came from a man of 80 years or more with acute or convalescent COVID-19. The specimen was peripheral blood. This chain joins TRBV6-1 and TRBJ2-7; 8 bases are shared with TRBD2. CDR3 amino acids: CASSEGGRLGWEQYF. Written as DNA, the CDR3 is TGTGCCAGCAGTGAAGGCGGGAGGCTCGGTTGGGAGCAGTACTTC.